These 25 T cell receptor beta chains share one sample of origin, sequenced in a study of cytomegalovirus exposure and HLA in healthy donors. Amplification used 60 Vbeta primers and 13 Jbeta primers. The protocol was immunoSEQ multiplex PCR, while the TCRdb copy is restricted to in-frame clones and leaves out a portion. The sample yields about 130,000 clones, around 78% seen once. Sample: PBMCs. Receptors were obtained from a man aged 45-60 years in good health and CMV-seronegative.

The CDR3 loop is CASSLFGGLGRYNEQFF. The CDR3 coding sequence is TGTGCCAGCAGCTTATTCGGCGGGCTCGGGCGGTACAATGAGCAGTTCTTC. The chain joins TRBV7-9 to TRBJ2-1, with D tentatively TRBD2 (5 bases). V lost 2 bases to trimming and J lost 4 bases, with 18 bases between them. From germline, CDR1 is SEHNR and CDR2 FQNEAQ (reference sequence). The CDR3 loop spans 17 amino acids.

This chain uses TRBV4-3 with TRBJ2-1; 7 positions match TRBD2. V gave up 4 bases and J gave up 5 bases; unmatched junction bases: 8. The CDR3 has 15 amino acids. Germline V gives CDR1 LGHNA, CDR2 YSLEER. In DNA, the CDR3 is TGCGCCAGCAGCCCGCTAGCGGATATAGACAATGAGCAGTTCTTC. Protein sequence: CASSPLADIDNEQFF.

The rearrangement links TRBV28 to TRBJ2-7, with D maybe TRBD1 (6 bases). Deletions cut 2 bases from V and 5 bases from J, with 19 bases between. Germline V CDR1 and CDR2: MDHEN, SYDVKM. The CDR3 extends over 16 amino acids. The CDR3 loop reads CASSLGAPRGVHEQYV. CDR3 in DNA: TGTGCCAGCAGTTTAGGGGCCCCCAGGGGAGTCCACGAGCAGTACGTC.

The CDR3 DNA reads TGCGCCAGCAGCTTAGACCGGGAGCTCACAGATACGCAGTATTTT. Translation gives CASSLDRELTDTQYF. The chain carries TRBV5-1 and TRBJ2-3; possibly TRBD2 for D (6 bases). The CDR3 loop spans 15 amino acids. Trimming shortened V by 2 bases and J by 2 bases, and 12 bases separated the two germline ends. The germline CDR1 and CDR2 sequences are SGHRS and YFSETQ.

The chain employs TRBV6-5 and TRBJ2-2; 8 bases line up with TRBD1. Germline V gives CDR1 MNHEY, CDR2 SVGAGI. V lost 4 bases and J lost 5; bases outside the gene matches: 9. The CDR3 loop spans 16 amino acids. The CDR3 sequence is CASSSRTGLGTGELFF. In nucleotides, the CDR3 is TGTGCCAGCAGTTCCAGGACAGGGCTGGGAACCGGGGAGCTGTTTTTT.

The V call is TRBV18, the J call TRBJ1-1; no clear D gene. The CDR3 spans 15 residues. Germline CDR1 is KGHSH and CDR2 is LQKENI. Between the trimmed V and J ends, which lost 2 bases and 4 bases, there was a span of 14 bases. The CDR3 region has the DNA TGTGCCAGCTCACCAGGGGTTTTGAGGGCCACTGAAGCTTTCTTT. Protein: CASSPGVLRATEAFF.

The V and J genes are TRBV5-1 and TRBJ2-2; D gene unclear. The germline gives CDR1 SGHRS, CDR2 YFSETQ. V was pared by 0 bases and J by 7 bases, with 10 bases between. The CDR3 sequence is 14 residues long. CDR3 sequence: CASSLELVVGELFF. The CDR3 DNA sequence: TGCGCCAGCAGCTTGGAATTAGTTGTCGGGGAGCTGTTTTTT.

The gene calls are TRBV7-2 and TRBJ2-2; D perhaps matches TRBD2 (6 bases). V lost 5 bases and J 1 base, leaving 11 bases between the germline ends. Germline V gene sequence: CDR1 SGHTA, CDR2 FQGNSA. The CDR3 runs to 15 residues. The CDR3 loop is CASSPSGLNTGELFF. For the CDR3, the DNA is TGTGCCAGCAGCCCCTCGGGACTGAACACCGGGGAGCTGTTTTTT.

The chain is built from TRBV4-2 and TRBJ2-3; 7 bases are a match to TRBD2. After removal of 1 base from V and 4 bases from J, the junction contained 5 bases not matched to a gene. Germline CDR1 is LGHNA and CDR2 is YNFKEQ. The CDR3 is made up of 15 amino acids. For the CDR3, the DNA is TGTGCCAGCAGCCAAGGTGGGAGGGTTGCAGATACGCAGTATTTT. The encoded protein is CASSQGGRVADTQYF.

Notes on this clone: The junction differs from germline at one of its ends, possibly a read error. This sample includes further DNA sequences coding for the same CDR3. V and J are TRBV7-9 and TRBJ1-1, with a possible D match to TRBD1 (5 bases). This CDR3 has 14 amino acids. Germline CDR1 is SEHNR and CDR2 is FQNEAQ (reference sequence). The CDR3 sequence: CSSSLGGANTEAFF. The CDR3 nucleotides read TGTTCCAGCAGCTTAGGCGGGGCGAACACTGAAGCTTTCTTT.

The chain joins TRBV6-1 to TRBJ1-5, with 8 nucleotides matching TRBD1. CDR1 and CDR2 from the germline V gene are MNHNS and SASEGT. The CDR3 runs to 14 residues. V shed 8 bases, J shed 0 bases, and the junction held 3 bases outside the gene matches. The DNA for the CDR3 is TGTGCCAGCTTCGGACAGGGTAGCAATCAGCCCCAGCATTTT. Residues: CASFGQGSNQPQHF.

The chain employs TRBV5-1 and TRBJ2-3, with 9 bases that match TRBD2. The CDR3 loop spans 15 amino acids. CDR1 SGHRS and CDR2 YFSETQ come from the germline V gene. V shed 0 bases, J shed 5 bases, and the junction held 4 bases outside the gene matches. The CDR3 loop is CASSLERGEGDTQYF. CDR3 nucleotides: TGCGCCAGCAGCTTGGAGCGGGGGGAGGGAGATACGCAGTATTTT.

The gene calls are TRBV18 and TRBJ2-7; 7 nucleotides line up with TRBD1. The CDR3 is made up of 13 amino acids. The junction had 1 base not matched to a gene; V was cut back by 2 bases and J by 3 bases. In germline, CDR1 is KGHSH, CDR2 LQKENI. CDR3 protein: CASSPRDSYEQYV. CDR3 DNA: TGTGCCAGCTCACCAAGGGACAGCTACGAGCAGTACGTC.

This clone was seen more than once but under ten times. The genes are TRBV7-2 and TRBJ1-2; D gene uncertain. Germline CDR1 SGHTA, CDR2 FQGNSA. Trimming pared 1 base from V and 2 bases from J, leaving 11 bases between. The length of the CDR3 is 15 residues. The CDR3 protein is CASSLGQAGNYGYTF. CDR3 sequence (DNA): TGTGCCAGCAGCTTAGGTCAGGCAGGAAACTATGGCTACACCTTC. Supplemented by reference TRBV7-2 and TRBJ1-2, the full variable domain reads GAGVSQSPSNKVTEKGKDVELRCDPISGHTALYWYRQSLGQGLEFLIYFQGNSAPDKSGLPSDRFSAERTGGSVSTLTIQRTQQEDSAVYLCASSLGQAGNYGYTFGSGTRLTVV.

The V call is TRBV5-4, the J call TRBJ1-5, with D possibly being TRBD1 (6 bases). The V gene lost 4 bases and the J gene lost 6 bases, with 17 bases spanning the gap. This CDR3 region has 15 residues. Germline assignment: CDR1 SGHNT and CDR2 YYREEE (reference sequence). CDR3 sequence reads: CASSQAPDRSQPQHF. In DNA form, the CDR3 reads TGTGCCAGCAGCCAAGCACCGGACAGAAGTCAGCCCCAGCATTTT.

This clone was detected a few times. The chain recombines TRBV2 with TRBJ1-2; D perhaps matches TRBD1 (5 bases). CDR3 size: 18 residues. The V gene's germline CDR1 is SNHLY and CDR2 FYNNEI. V was pared by 6 bases and J by 0 bases, with 23 bases between. Here the CDR3 reads CASRRGRTSGGANYGYTF. The CDR3 bases are TGTGCCAGCAGAAGGGGTCGGACATCCGGGGGTGCTAACTATGGCTACACCTTC.

The chain combines TRBV11-2 with TRBJ1-2, with D perhaps TRBD1 (6 bases). CDR1 and CDR2 (germline): SGHAT, FQNNGV. Trimming took off 2 bases at V and 2 bases at J, with 12 bases between the two ends. The CDR3 length is 15 residues. The CDR3 sequence: CASSLIRGQNYGYTF. The CDR3 region has the DNA TGTGCCAGCAGCTTAATAAGGGGACAAAACTATGGCTACACCTTC.

The CDR3 protein is CSVEDPGQVDGYTF. CDR3 coding DNA: TGCAGCGTTGAAGATCCAGGACAGGTCGATGGCTACACCTTC. The V call is TRBV29-1, the J call TRBJ1-2; 7 nucleotides match TRBD1. Germline CDR1 and CDR2: SQVTM and ANQGSEA. CDR3 length: 14 amino acids. V was clipped by 0 bases and J by 6 bases; unmatched bases: 7.

The V call is TRBV7-8, the J call TRBJ2-7; TRBD1 matches 8 bases. The CDR3 length is 14 residues. Trimming cost V 5 bases and J 10 bases; bases outside gene matches: 13. The germline V gene has CDR1 SGHVS and CDR2 FQNEAQ. In DNA, the CDR3 is TGTGCCAGCAGCCAGGGGGCAGCCGGCGACGGTCAGTACGTC. Translating it yields CASSQGAAGDGQYV.

V is TRBV2 and J is TRBJ2-7, with D possibly TRBD1 on 5 matching bases. Germline assignment: CDR1 SNHLY and CDR2 FYNNEI. Trimming stripped 7 bases from V and 3 bases from J, with 13 bases between. The CDR3 consists of 13 residues. In DNA, the CDR3 is TGTGCCAGCAACGGTGGGGCATTCTACGAGCAGTACGTC. Amino acid sequence: CASNGGAFYEQYV.

V gene TRBV13 combines with J gene TRBJ2-1; 7 bases are shared with TRBD2. J lost 0 bases, V lost 2 bases, and 1 base had no gene match. The CDR3 is made up of 15 amino acids. Germline CDR1 PRHDT, CDR2 FYEKMQ (reference sequence). CDR3 in DNA: TGTGCCAGCAGCTTACTAGCGGCCTCCTACAATGAGCAGTTCTTC. Translation: CASSLLAASYNEQFF. The full variable domain, completed using reference TRBV13 and TRBJ2-1, is AAGVIQSPRHLIKEKRETATLKCYPIPRHDTVYWYQQGPGQDPQFLISFYEKMQSDKGSIPDRFSAQQFSDYHSELNMSSLELGDSALYFCASSLLAASYNEQFFGPGTRLTVL.

The sample holds one count of this clone. The CDR3 bases are TGTGCCAGTTCGGGACAGGGGACAGATACGCAGTATTTT. Amino acid sequence: CASSGQGTDTQYF. The chain is built from TRBV2 and TRBJ2-3, with TRBD1 identical over 10 bases. The V and J ends lost 9 bases and 3 bases, in that order; junction bases with no gene match: 3. This CDR3 contains 13 residues. Germline CDR1 is SNHLY and CDR2 is FYNNEI.

The V call is TRBV4-2, the J call TRBJ1-3; possibly TRBD1 for D (5 bases). CDR1 and CDR2 (germline): LGHNA, YNFKEQ. The CDR3 is 16 residues long. The V and J ends lost 4 bases and 0 bases respectively, with 13 bases between them. The CDR3 is CASSPEGTSSGNTIYF. CDR3 DNA: TGTGCCAGCAGCCCGGAGGGGACGAGCTCTGGAAACACCATATATTTT.

The rearrangement links TRBV7-8 to TRBJ2-7, with 8 bases that match TRBD1. The trim removed 1 base at V and 7 bases at J, leaving 6 bases unmatched. Germline CDR1 SGHVS, CDR2 FQNEAQ. The CDR3 spans 14 residues. The CDR3 sequence: CASSLEPDRGEQYF. In DNA form, the CDR3 reads TGTGCCAGCAGCTTAGAGCCCGACAGGGGAGAGCAGTACTTC. The whole variable domain, remainder taken from reference TRBV7-8 and TRBJ2-7, is GAGVSQSPRYKVAKRGQDVALRCDPISGHVSLFWYQQALGQGPEFLTYFQNEAQLDKSGLPSDRFFAERPEGSVSTLKIQRTQQEDSAVYLCASSLEPDRGEQYFGPGTRLTVT.

The gene calls are TRBV18 and TRBJ1-4; 7 bases are a match to TRBD1. Trimming removed 3 bases from V and 7 bases from J; junction bases left unmatched: 8. The CDR3 has 15 amino acids. The germline gives CDR1 KGHSH, CDR2 LQKENI. DNA for the CDR3: TGTGCCAGCTCACCCGACAGGGAAGAGGGTGAAAAACTGTTTTTT. Protein sequence: CASSPDREEGEKLFF.